A single sample gave rise to the 10 T cell receptor beta chains below, sequenced in a study of shared clonotypes between healthy human individuals (dated by TCRdb to about 2020). Libraries were constructed by the immunoSEQ multiplex PCR assay. Imported from immuneACCESS, the table was reduced by TCRdb to in-frame sequences with V and J called. These copies leave out some clones; in studies compared against another copy, an unresolved V gene accounts for under half, and the cause of the remainder is not known. In all, the sample holds 950,000 to 1,300,000 clones, and 75% of those were seen once. The top ten clones comprise approximately 1.5% of the sample. Sequenced: memory CD4+ T cells sorted from blood. In the paper's terms, the cell subset or site label means: CD45RA-negative fraction. These receptors originate from a man aged 18 to 29 in good health.

This chain connects TRBV4-1 to TRBJ1-4; D remains unclear. Trimming stripped 2 bases from V and 5 bases from J, with 12 bases between. The CDR3 contains 15 residues. Germline V lookup: CDR1 MGHRA, CDR2 YSYEKL. The CDR3 protein is CASSQSSGTNEKLFF. In DNA, the CDR3 is TGCGCCAGCAGCCAATCGTCCGGAACCAATGAAAAACTGTTTTTT.

The chain carries TRBV7-8 and TRBJ2-7, with 7 positions matching TRBD1. There are 13 residues in the CDR3. The V gene end was trimmed by 3 bases and the J gene end by 4 bases; junction bases not matched to a gene: 3. Looked up from germline, CDR1 is SGHVS and CDR2 is FQNEAQ. The CDR3 loop is CASSFVDRYEQYF. CDR3 DNA sequence: TGTGCCAGCAGCTTCGTGGACAGGTACGAGCAGTACTTC.

This clone was observed a handful of times. The chain joins TRBV2 to TRBJ2-3; perhaps D is TRBD1 or TRBD2 (5 bases each). Trimming shortened V by 10 bases and J by 5 bases, and 13 bases separated the two germline ends. The germline gives CDR1 SNHLY, CDR2 FYNNEI. The CDR3 has 12 residues. CDR3 nucleotide sequence: TGTGCCATCGAACGTGGGGGAGATACGCAGTATTTT. It encodes CAIERGGDTQYF.

This clone was seen more than once but under ten times. The chain is built from TRBV2 and TRBJ1-2; maybe TRBD1 (6 bases). The CDR3 runs 13 residues. V was trimmed by 6 bases and J by 3 bases, leaving 11 bases between them. The germline V gene encodes CDR1 SNHLY and CDR2 FYNNEI. CDR3 region: CASSPRGDYGYTF. CDR3 DNA sequence: TGTGCCAGCAGCCCCAGGGGAGACTATGGCTACACCTTC.

The chain couples TRBV20-1 to TRBJ2-7; the D is unclear. The CDR3 spans 11 residues. V lost 4 bases, J lost 1 base, and 5 bases lay in between. The germline CDR1 and CDR2 sequences are DFQATT and SNEGSKA (reference sequence). The CDR3 here is CSATNSYEQYF. In nucleotides, the CDR3 is TGCAGTGCTACTAATTCCTACGAGCAGTACTTC.

The gene calls are TRBV4-1 and TRBJ2-1; 9 bases are a match to TRBD2. The V gene end was trimmed by 2 bases and the J gene end by 13 bases; junction bases not matched to a gene: 6. The CDR3 extends over 13 amino acids. Germline values: CDR1 MGHRA, CDR2 YSYEKL. CDR3 protein: CASSQRGLASQFF. In DNA form, the CDR3 reads TGCGCCAGCAGCCAACGCGGACTAGCGTCACAGTTCTTC.

J is TRBJ2-7 and V is TRBV7-9; no clear D gene. Trimming took off 4 bases at V and 6 bases at J, with 7 bases between the two ends. The CDR3 is 11 residues long. Germline V gene lookup returns CDR1 SEHNR and CDR2 FQNEAQ (reference sequence). In DNA form, the CDR3 reads TGTGCCAGCAGCTACAGCCGCGAGCAGTACTTC. Translation: CASSYSREQYF. Filled out from reference TRBV7-9 and TRBJ2-7, the complete variable domain reads DTGVSQNPRHKITKRGQNVTFRCDPISEHNRLYWYRQTLGQGPEFLTYFQNEAQLEKSRLLSDRFSAERPKGSFSTLEIQRTEQGDSAMYLCASSYSREQYFGPGTRLTVT.

As concerns this clone: This sample also contains other DNA sequences that code for the same CDR3. The rearrangement joins TRBV18 to TRBJ2-5; D unresolved. There are 12 residues in the CDR3. Germline V gene lookup returns CDR1 KGHSH and CDR2 LQKENI. Trimming pared 3 bases from V and 2 bases from J, leaving 4 bases between. This chain's CDR3 is CASSPTQETQYF. CDR3 DNA: TGTGCCAGCTCACCTACTCAAGAGACCCAGTACTTC.

The gene calls are TRBV2 and TRBJ2-7, with D possibly matching TRBD1 (5 bases). Germline CDR1 SNHLY, CDR2 FYNNEI. V lost 6 bases to trimming and J lost 4 bases, with 10 bases between them. The length of the CDR3 is 12 residues. The CDR3 spells CASSKQAYEQYF. CDR3 coding DNA: TGTGCCAGCAGCAAACAGGCGTACGAGCAGTACTTC.

The chain employs TRBV19 and TRBJ2-7; 14 positions match TRBD2. CDR3 size: 15 residues. Trimming at V came to 5 bases and at J to 6 bases, leaving 6 bases not matched to a gene. Germline V CDR1 and CDR2: LNHDA, SQIVND (reference sequence). CDR3 bases: TGTGCCAGTAGTTTGGGGACTAGCGGGAGAAGCGAGCAGTACTTC. Translation: CASSLGTSGRSEQYF.